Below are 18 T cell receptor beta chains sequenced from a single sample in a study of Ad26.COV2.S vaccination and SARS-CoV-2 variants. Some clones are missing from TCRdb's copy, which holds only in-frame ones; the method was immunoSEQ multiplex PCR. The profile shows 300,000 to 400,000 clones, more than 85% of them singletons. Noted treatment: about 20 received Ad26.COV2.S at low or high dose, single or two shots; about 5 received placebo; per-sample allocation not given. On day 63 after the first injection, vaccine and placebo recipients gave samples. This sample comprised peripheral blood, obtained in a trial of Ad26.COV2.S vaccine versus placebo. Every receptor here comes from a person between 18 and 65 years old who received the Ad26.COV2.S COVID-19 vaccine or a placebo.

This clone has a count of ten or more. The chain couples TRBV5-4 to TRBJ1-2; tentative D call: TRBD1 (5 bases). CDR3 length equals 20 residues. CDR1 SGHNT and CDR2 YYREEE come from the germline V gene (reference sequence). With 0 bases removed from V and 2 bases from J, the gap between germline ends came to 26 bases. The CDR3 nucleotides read TGTGCCAGCAGCTTGGAAACAATAGAGGGACTTACGACTACCAACTATGGCTACACCTTC. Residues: CASSLETIEGLTTTNYGYTF.

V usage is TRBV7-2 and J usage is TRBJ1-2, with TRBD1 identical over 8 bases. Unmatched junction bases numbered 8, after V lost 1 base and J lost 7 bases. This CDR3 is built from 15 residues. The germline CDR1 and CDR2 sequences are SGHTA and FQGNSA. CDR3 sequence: CASSLDLGQGSGYTF. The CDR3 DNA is TGTGCCAGCAGCTTAGATCTCGGACAGGGTAGTGGCTACACCTTC.

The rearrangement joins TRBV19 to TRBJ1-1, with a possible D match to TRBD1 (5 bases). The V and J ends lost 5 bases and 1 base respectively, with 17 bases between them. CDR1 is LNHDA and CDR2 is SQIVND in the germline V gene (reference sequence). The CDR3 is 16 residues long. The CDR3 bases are TGTGCCAGTAGTGCCCCAGGGCGGGCTAAGAACACTGAAGCTTTCTTT. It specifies CASSAPGRAKNTEAFF. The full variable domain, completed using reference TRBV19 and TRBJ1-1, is DGGITQSPKYLFRKEGQNVTLSCEQNLNHDAMYWYRQDPGQGLRLIYYSQIVNDFQKGDIAEGYSVSREKKESFPLTVTSAQKNPTAFYLCASSAPGRAKNTEAFFGQGTRLTVV.

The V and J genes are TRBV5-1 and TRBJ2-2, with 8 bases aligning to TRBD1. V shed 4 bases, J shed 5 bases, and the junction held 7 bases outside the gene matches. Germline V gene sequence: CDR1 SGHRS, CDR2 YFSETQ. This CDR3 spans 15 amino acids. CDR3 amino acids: CASSLDRAITGELFF. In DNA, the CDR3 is TGCGCCAGCAGCCTGGACAGGGCTATTACCGGGGAGCTGTTTTTT.

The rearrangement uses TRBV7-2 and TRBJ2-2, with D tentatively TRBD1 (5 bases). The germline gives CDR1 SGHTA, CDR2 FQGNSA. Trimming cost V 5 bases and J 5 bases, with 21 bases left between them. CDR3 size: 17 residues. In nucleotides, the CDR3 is TGTGCCAGCAGCCCAGAGACGTGGCAGGGTCTGACCGGGGAGCTGTTTTTT. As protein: CASSPETWQGLTGELFF.

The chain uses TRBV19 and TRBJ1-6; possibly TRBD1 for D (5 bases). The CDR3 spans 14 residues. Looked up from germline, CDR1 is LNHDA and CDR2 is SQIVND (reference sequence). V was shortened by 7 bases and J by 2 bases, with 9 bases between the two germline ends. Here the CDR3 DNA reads TGTGCCAGTACCCAGGGACCCTATAATTCACCCCTCCACTTT. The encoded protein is CASTQGPYNSPLHF.

This CDR3 reads CASRPGHTYNEQFF. In nucleotides, the CDR3 is TGTGCCAGCAGGCCGGGACACACCTACAATGAGCAGTTCTTC. The genes are TRBV27 and TRBJ2-1; a weak D match, TRBD1 (6 bases). CDR1 and CDR2 (germline): MNHEY, SMNVEV (reference sequence). This CDR3 has 14 amino acids. Trimming stripped 6 bases from V and 2 bases from J, with 11 bases between.

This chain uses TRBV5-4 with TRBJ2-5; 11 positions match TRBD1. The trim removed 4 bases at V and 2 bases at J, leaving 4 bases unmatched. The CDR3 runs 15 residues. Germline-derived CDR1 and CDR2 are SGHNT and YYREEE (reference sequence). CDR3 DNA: TGTGCCAGCAGCCCCCGGGACAGGGGGCAAGAGACCCAGTACTTC. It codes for CASSPRDRGQETQYF. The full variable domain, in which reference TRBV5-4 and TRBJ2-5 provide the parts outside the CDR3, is ETGVTQSPTHLIKTRGQQVTLRCSSQSGHNTVSWYQQALGQGPQFIFQYYREEENGRGNFPPRFSGLQFPNYSSELNVNALELDDSALYLCASSPRDRGQETQYFGPGTRLLVL.

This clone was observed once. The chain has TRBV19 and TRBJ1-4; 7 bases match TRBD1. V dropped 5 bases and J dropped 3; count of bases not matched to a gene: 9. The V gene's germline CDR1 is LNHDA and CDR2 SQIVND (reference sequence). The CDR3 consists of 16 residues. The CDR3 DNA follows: TGTGCCAGTAGTTCAACGGAAGGGGGCTCTAATGAAAAACTGTTTTTT. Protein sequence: CASSSTEGGSNEKLFF.

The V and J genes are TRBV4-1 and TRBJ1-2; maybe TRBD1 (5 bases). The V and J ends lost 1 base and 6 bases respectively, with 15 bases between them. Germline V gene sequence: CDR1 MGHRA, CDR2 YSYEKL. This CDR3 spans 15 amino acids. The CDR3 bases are TGCGCCAGCAGCCAAGTTGCCAGGGCCTCCGATGGCTACACCTTC. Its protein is CASSQVARASDGYTF.

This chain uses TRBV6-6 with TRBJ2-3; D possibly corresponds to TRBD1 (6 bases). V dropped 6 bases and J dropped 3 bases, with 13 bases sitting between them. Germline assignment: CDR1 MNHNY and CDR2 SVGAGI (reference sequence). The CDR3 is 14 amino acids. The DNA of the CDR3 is TGTGCCAGCAGCATAACAGGGAGAACAGATACGCAGTATTTT. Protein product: CASSITGRTDTQYF.

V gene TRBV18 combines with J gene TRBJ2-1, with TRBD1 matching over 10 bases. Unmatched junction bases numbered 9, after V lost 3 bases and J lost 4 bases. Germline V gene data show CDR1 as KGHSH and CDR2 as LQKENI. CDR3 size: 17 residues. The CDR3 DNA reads TGTGCCAGCTCACCCCGGCCGGGACAGGGGAAATACAATGAGCAGTTCTTC. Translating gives CASSPRPGQGKYNEQFF.

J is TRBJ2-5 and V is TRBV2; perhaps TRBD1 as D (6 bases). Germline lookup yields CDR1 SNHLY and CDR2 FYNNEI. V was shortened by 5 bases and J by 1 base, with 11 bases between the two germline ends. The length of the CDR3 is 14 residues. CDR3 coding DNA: TGTGCCAGCAGTCCGGGACACGTCCAAGAGACCCAGTACTTC. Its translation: CASSPGHVQETQYF.

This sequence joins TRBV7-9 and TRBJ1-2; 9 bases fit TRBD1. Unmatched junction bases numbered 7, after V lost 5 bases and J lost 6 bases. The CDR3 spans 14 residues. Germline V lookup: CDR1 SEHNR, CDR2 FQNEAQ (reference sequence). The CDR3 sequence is CASSRGTGWNGYTF. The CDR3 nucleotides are TGTGCCAGCAGCCGCGGGACAGGGTGGAATGGCTACACCTTC.

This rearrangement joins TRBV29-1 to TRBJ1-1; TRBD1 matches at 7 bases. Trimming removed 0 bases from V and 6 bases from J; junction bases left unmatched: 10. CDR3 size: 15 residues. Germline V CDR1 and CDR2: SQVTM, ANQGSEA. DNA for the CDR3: TGCAGCGTTGAAGATTTAGGCAGGGGGGGTTCTGAAGCTTTCTTT. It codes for CSVEDLGRGGSEAFF.

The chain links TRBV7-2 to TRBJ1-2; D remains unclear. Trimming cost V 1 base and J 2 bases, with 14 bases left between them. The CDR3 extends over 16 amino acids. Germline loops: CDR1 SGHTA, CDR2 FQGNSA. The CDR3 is CASSLVGGPQNYGYTF. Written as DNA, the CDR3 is TGTGCCAGCAGCTTAGTCGGCGGCCCACAAAACTATGGCTACACCTTC.

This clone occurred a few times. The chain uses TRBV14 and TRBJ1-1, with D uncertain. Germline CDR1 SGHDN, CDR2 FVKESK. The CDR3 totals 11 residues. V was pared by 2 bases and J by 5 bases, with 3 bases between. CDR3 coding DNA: TGTGCCAGCAGCCAAACGACTGAAGCTTTCTTT. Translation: CASSQTTEAFF.

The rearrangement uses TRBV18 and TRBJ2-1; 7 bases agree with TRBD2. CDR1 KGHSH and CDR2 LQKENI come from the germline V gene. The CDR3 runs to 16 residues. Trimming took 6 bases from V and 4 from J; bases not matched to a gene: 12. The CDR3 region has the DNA TGTGCCAGCTCCCCAGAGATCAGGCGGGGGTACAATGAGCAGTTCTTC. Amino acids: CASSPEIRRGYNEQFF.